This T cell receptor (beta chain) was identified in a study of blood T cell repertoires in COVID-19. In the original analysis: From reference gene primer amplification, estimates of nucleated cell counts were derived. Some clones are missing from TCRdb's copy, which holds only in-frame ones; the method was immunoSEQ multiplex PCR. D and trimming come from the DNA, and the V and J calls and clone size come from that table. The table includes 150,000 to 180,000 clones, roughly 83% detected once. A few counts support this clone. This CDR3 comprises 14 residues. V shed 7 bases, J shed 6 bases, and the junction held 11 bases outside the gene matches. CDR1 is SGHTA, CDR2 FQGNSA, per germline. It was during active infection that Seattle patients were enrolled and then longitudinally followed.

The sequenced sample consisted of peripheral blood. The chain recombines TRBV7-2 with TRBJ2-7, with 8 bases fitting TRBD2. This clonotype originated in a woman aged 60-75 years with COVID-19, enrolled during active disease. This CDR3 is CASKLSREAGEQYF. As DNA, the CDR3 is TGTGCCAGCAAGCTCTCGCGGGAGGCTGGCGAGCAGTACTTC.